The 25 T cell receptor beta chains listed next were all sequenced from one sample in a study of control samples from healthy donors and cancer patients. TCRdb keeps only in-frame clones here, not all; method: immunoSEQ multiplex PCR. In the table there are 120,000 to 150,000 clones, roughly 92% of which are singletons. Material for sequencing was blood. The receptors were gathered from a man aged 25-45 years in good health.

This chain joins TRBV6-1 and TRBJ1-5, with 7 bases aligning to TRBD1. With V trimmed by 6 bases and J by 4 bases, 6 bases remained unmatched. This CDR3 has 14 amino acids. Germline CDR1 MNHNS, CDR2 SASEGT. The CDR3 bases are TGTGCCAGCAGGAATCAGGGGGTGAATCAGCCCCAGCATTTT. Translating gives CASRNQGVNQPQHF.

The gene calls are TRBV5-4 and TRBJ1-1, with 7 bases lining up with TRBD1. Trimming cost V 2 bases and J 5 bases; bases outside gene matches: 12. The CDR3 sequence is 16 residues long. CDR1 is SGHNT, CDR2 YYREEE, per germline (reference sequence). In DNA, the CDR3 is TGTGCCAGCAGCTTTGGGAGACAGGGCGGGGTAACTGAAGCTTTCTTT. Translated, it gives CASSFGRQGGVTEAFF.

The chain links TRBV28 to TRBJ2-7, with TRBD1 matching 7 bases. Germline V CDR1 and CDR2: MDHEN, SYDVKM. V lost 4 bases and J lost 0; bases outside the gene matches: 12. This CDR3 is 17 amino acids long. The DNA for the CDR3 is TGTGCCAGCAGTTCGCGGACAGGCCGACCTATCTCCTACGAGCAGTACTTC. Translation: CASSSRTGRPISYEQYF.

This sequence joins TRBV11-2 and TRBJ1-5; TRBD1 is a possible D gene (6 bases). The CDR3 is 14 amino acids. Germline V gene lookup returns CDR1 SGHAT and CDR2 FQNNGV. V gave up 5 bases and J gave up 0 bases, with 8 bases separating them. DNA of the CDR3: TGTGCCAGCAGCCCGGACAGTAGCAATCAGCCCCAGCATTTT. Its translation: CASSPDSSNQPQHF.

In regard to this clone: At one of its ends the junction is not consistent with the germline gene, which may arise from a read error. The V and J genes are TRBV2 and TRBJ2-7, with 7 bases fitting TRBD1. In germline, CDR1 is SNHLY, CDR2 FYNNEI. The CDR3 loop spans 12 amino acids. The CDR3 nucleotides read TGTGCCAGCAGTGAAGCAGGGACAGTCAAACTTTTC. As protein: CASSEAGTVKLF.

The CDR3 nucleotides are TGTGCCAGCAGCTTAGATATTGGGGCACAAGAGACCCAGTACTTC. Encoded protein: CASSLDIGAQETQYF. The V gene is TRBV7-9, the J gene TRBJ2-5; weak D call: TRBD1 (5 bases). Trimming pared 1 base from V and 2 bases from J, leaving 11 bases between. From germline, CDR1 is SEHNR and CDR2 FQNEAQ (reference sequence). This CDR3 is built from 15 residues.

This chain connects TRBV28 to TRBJ1-2, with 8 bases that match TRBD1. This CDR3 is 14 amino acids long. Germline V gene sequence: CDR1 MDHEN, CDR2 SYDVKM. Trimming removed 2 bases from V and 8 bases from J; junction bases left unmatched: 7. The DNA for the CDR3 is TGTGCCAGCAGTTTACCCCAGGGGGCTGGAGGCTACACCTTC. This sequence encodes CASSLPQGAGGYTF.

This clone came up once. The chain uses TRBV5-5 and TRBJ1-2, with D tentatively TRBD1 (5 bases). The CDR3 contains 14 residues. Germline values: CDR1 SGHKS, CDR2 YYEKEE (reference sequence). V gave up 7 bases and J gave up 4 bases, with 17 bases separating them. The CDR3 region is CASGGGPAGYGYTF. CDR3 DNA: TGTGCCAGCGGCGGGGGACCCGCTGGCTATGGCTACACCTTC.

The chain uses TRBV25-1 and TRBJ1-6; 7 bases are a match to TRBD1. The CDR3 runs to 15 residues. The V segment lost 2 bases and the J segment 4 bases; nucleotides outside the gene matches: 2. Looked up from germline, CDR1 is MGHDK and CDR2 is SYGVNS. The chain's CDR3 is CASSERGQYNSPLHF. The CDR3 nucleotides are TGTGCCAGCAGTGAAAGGGGGCAGTATAATTCACCCCTCCACTTT.

The table lists this clone with a few counts. The V call is TRBV4-1, the J call TRBJ1-1, with D tentatively TRBD1 (5 bases). Germline assignment: CDR1 MGHRA and CDR2 YSYEKL. The V end was cut by 4 bases, the J end by 6 bases, with 15 bases between. The CDR3 is made up of 14 amino acids. The CDR3 loop is CASSPIRDAPEAFF. For the CDR3, the DNA is TGCGCCAGCAGCCCTATCCGGGACGCCCCTGAAGCTTTCTTT.

The rearrangement joins TRBV3-1 (or the pseudogene TRBV3-2) to TRBJ2-7, with TRBD1 as a possible D gene (6 bases). The CDR3 consists of 14 residues. V gave up 4 bases and J gave up 4 bases, with 14 bases separating them. Per the germline V gene, CDR1 is LGHDT and CDR2 is YNNKEL (reference sequence). The CDR3 region is CASSPQTGWYEQYF. CDR3 nucleotides: TGTGCCAGCAGCCCCCAGACAGGATGGTACGAGCAGTACTTC.

This clone appeared once. The chain carries TRBV7-9 and TRBJ1-4; the D gene is possibly TRBD1 (5 bases). V shed 1 base and J shed 8 bases, with 14 bases lying between them. Per germline, CDR1 SEHNR and CDR2 FQNEAQ (reference sequence). The CDR3 is made up of 15 amino acids. CDR3 protein: CASSLGKGPAEKLFF. The DNA of the CDR3 is TGTGCCAGCAGCTTAGGAAAGGGACCCGCAGAAAAACTGTTTTTT.

The V and J genes are TRBV4-3 and TRBJ2-7, with TRBD1 identical over 7 bases. This CDR3 is 15 amino acids long. V shed 5 bases and J 2 bases; nucleotides not matched to a gene: 9. Germline V CDR1 and CDR2: LGHNA, YSLEER. The CDR3 sequence: CASSFQTGIAYEQYF. The CDR3 coding sequence is TGCGCCAGCAGCTTCCAGACAGGGATCGCCTACGAGCAGTACTTC.

This chain joins TRBV29-1 and TRBJ1-3; D is perhaps TRBD1 (5 bases). Looked up from germline, CDR1 is SQVTM and CDR2 is ANQGSEA. This CDR3 comprises 18 residues. V lost 0 bases, J lost 0 bases, and 18 bases lay in between. The chain's CDR3 is CSVEDRMGPTDSGNTIYF. The CDR3 coding sequence is TGCAGCGTTGAAGATAGGATGGGACCTACGGACTCTGGAAACACCATATATTTT.

The CDR3, as DNA: TGTGCCAGCACCAAACTCGAAAGCACAGATACGCAGTATTTT. The encoded protein is CASTKLESTDTQYF. The chain couples TRBV28 to TRBJ2-3, with unresolved D. The CDR3 covers 14 residues. Between the trimmed V and J ends, which lost 7 bases and 0 bases, there was a span of 11 bases. Germline V gene sequence: CDR1 MDHEN, CDR2 SYDVKM. The full variable domain, its missing parts supplied by reference TRBV28 and TRBJ2-3, is DVKVTQSSRYLVKRTGEKVFLECVQDMDHENMFWYRQDPGLGLRLIYFSYDVKMKEKGDIPEGYSVSREKKERFSLILESASTNQTSMYLCASTKLESTDTQYFGPGTRLTVL.

This chain uses TRBV6-5 with TRBJ2-7, with 7 nucleotides matching TRBD1. CDR1 is MNHEY, CDR2 SVGAGI, per germline. The CDR3 consists of 14 residues. After removal of 4 bases from V and 3 bases from J, the junction contained 6 bases not matched to a gene. The CDR3 reads CASSSSGGFYEQYF. As DNA, the CDR3 is TGTGCCAGCAGTTCGTCAGGGGGTTTCTACGAGCAGTACTTC.

CDR3 bases: TGTGCCAGCAGCTTTAGGCAGCTATGGACCCTTTCCTATGGCTACACCTTC. Its translation is CASSFRQLWTLSYGYTF. The rearrangement links TRBV28 to TRBJ1-2; D unclear. CDR1 MDHEN and CDR2 SYDVKM come from the germline V gene. Trimming pared 6 bases from V and 4 bases from J, leaving 24 bases between. The CDR3 is 17 residues long.

The chain joins TRBV7-9 to TRBJ2-1; D not resolved. Germline CDR1 is SEHNR and CDR2 is FQNEAQ (reference sequence). The CDR3 is 16 amino acids. Trimming shortened V by 4 bases and J by 1 base, and 14 bases separated the two germline ends. In nucleotides, the CDR3 is TGTGCCAGCAGCTCCAGTCAGAGGTTTTCCTACAATGAGCAGTTCTTC. Translating it yields CASSSSQRFSYNEQFF.

V and J are TRBV19 and TRBJ1-1, with no clear D. CDR3 length: 13 amino acids. V shed 4 bases and J shed 4 bases, with 10 bases lying between them. Germline CDR1 reads LNHDA; CDR2 reads SQIVND (reference sequence). In DNA, the CDR3 is TGTGCCAGTAGTACCTCCCGGGGCACTGAAGCTTTCTTT. Protein product: CASSTSRGTEAFF.

This sequence joins TRBV20-1 and TRBJ2-1; no clear D. CDR3 length: 11 amino acids. Germline V lookup: CDR1 DFQATT, CDR2 SNEGSKA (reference sequence). Trimming removed 4 bases from V and 4 bases from J, with 5 bases in between. The CDR3 protein is CSATTYNEQFF. In DNA, the CDR3 is TGCAGTGCTACTACATACAATGAGCAGTTCTTC.

This chain joins TRBV28 and TRBJ2-7, with 8 bases matching TRBD1. The J segment lost 4 bases and the V segment lost 2 bases, leaving 7 bases of the junction unmatched. This CDR3 has 15 residues. CDR1 MDHEN and CDR2 SYDVKM come from the germline V gene. In DNA, the CDR3 is TGTGCCAGCAGTTTAGCCGGGACAGGATCTTACGAGCAGTACTTC. Its protein product is CASSLAGTGSYEQYF.

The chain couples TRBV7-2 to TRBJ1-3; TRBD1 matches 7 bases. This CDR3 is built from 15 residues. Losses at the gene ends were 5 bases for V and 2 bases for J; bases not matched to a gene: 6. CDR1 is SGHTA, CDR2 FQGNSA, per germline. CDR3 loop: CASSRDSKTGNTIYF. CDR3 coding DNA: TGTGCCAGCAGCCGGGACAGTAAGACTGGAAACACCATATATTTT. Filled out from reference TRBV7-2 and TRBJ1-3, the complete variable domain reads GAGVSQSPSNKVTEKGKDVELRCDPISGHTALYWYRQSLGQGLEFLIYFQGNSAPDKSGLPSDRFSAERTGGSVSTLTIQRTQQEDSAVYLCASSRDSKTGNTIYFGEGSWLTVV.

V usage is TRBV6-1 and J usage is TRBJ2-3, with D possibly being TRBD1 (5 bases). Trimming stripped 1 base from V and 3 bases from J, with 14 bases between. CDR1 and CDR2 (germline): MNHNS, SASEGT. The CDR3 length is 16 residues. The CDR3 coding sequence is TGTGCCAGCAGTGAAGTCTGGGGCAGGGCAACAGATACGCAGTATTTT. Its protein product is CASSEVWGRATDTQYF.

This sequence joins TRBV7-9 and TRBJ2-7; 10 bases are shared with TRBD2. Germline CDR1 is SEHNR and CDR2 is FQNEAQ (reference sequence). This CDR3 spans 15 amino acids. Trimming took 4 bases from V and 7 from J; bases not matched to a gene: 10. CDR3 protein: CASSYPSGSAGEQYF. DNA for the CDR3: TGTGCCAGCAGCTACCCTAGCGGGAGCGCTGGAGAGCAGTACTTC.

This chain connects TRBV4-3 to TRBJ1-3; 7 bases align to TRBD1. The germline gives CDR1 LGHNA, CDR2 YSLEER. The CDR3 runs 14 residues. The V and J ends lost 5 bases and 4 bases, in that order; junction bases with no gene match: 5. CDR3 in amino acids: CASSTTGRGNTIYF. CDR3 DNA: TGCGCCAGCAGCACGACAGGGAGAGGAAACACCATATATTTT.